This T cell receptor (beta chain) was captured in a study of technical replicates of blood from several donors. Assay: immunoSEQ multiplex PCR; the TCRdb copy retains only in-frame clones and omits some. The data contain tens of thousands of clones, roughly 95% of them singletons. The germline CDR1 and CDR2 sequences are KGHSH and LQKENI. The CDR3 has 15 residues. V shed 2 bases and J shed 2 bases, with 12 bases lying between them. The sample was PBMCs. The receptor was isolated from a human donor in good health. Some clones in this sample may be carry-over from other donors' samples. V and J are TRBV18 and TRBJ1-1; tentatively, D is TRBD1 (5 bases). CDR3 sequence: CASSPRGSLNTEAFF. DNA of the CDR3: TGTGCCAGCTCACCAAGGGGCAGCCTTAACACTGAAGCTTTCTTT.